This TCR beta chain is drawn from a study of blood T cell repertoires in COVID-19. TCRdb's copy holds only in-frame clones and misses some; the assay was immunoSEQ multiplex PCR. The top ten hold 6% to 8% of the sample, which has 84,000 or so clones, roughly 88% seen once. The clonotype was recovered from a man aged 65 to 85 with acute or convalescent COVID-19. Sequencing input: peripheral blood.

The CDR3 DNA reads TGTGCCAGCAGCCACGGTGCGGCGGTGAGATCCTACGAGCAGTACTTC. Amino acid sequence: CASSHGAAVRSYEQYF. This chain joins TRBV7-2 and TRBJ2-7; D uncertain. Germline CDR1 SGHTA, CDR2 FQGNSA. The V and J ends lost 5 bases and 1 base respectively, with 18 bases between them. This CDR3 contains 16 residues.